A selection of T cell receptor beta chains follows, all from one sample in a study of blood T cell repertoires in COVID-19. Method: immunoSEQ multiplex PCR; TCRdb's copy keeps in-frame clones and lacks some. Here the sample spans approximately 100,000 clones, roughly 76% being singletons. Source material: peripheral blood. These receptors originate from a human donor in a cohort sampled during active COVID-19. Both conserved end residues are part of each CDR3. D genes are given only for firm matches. For some rows the clone size is stated as once, few or many, or as a class when expanded; others skip it.

V gene: TRBV9; J gene: TRBJ1-1; D gene: .; clone size: .; CDR3 protein: CASSPAPLTAMYTEAFF; CDR3 DNA: TGTGCCAGCAGCCCCGCCCCGCTGACAGCGATGTACACTGAAGCTTTCTTT
V gene: TRBV4-1; J gene: TRBJ1-1; D gene: TRBD1; clone size: .; CDR3 protein: CASSQGYRGRGTEAFF; CDR3 DNA: TGCGCCAGCAGCCAGGGGTACAGGGGGCGCGGAACTGAAGCTTTCTTT
V gene: TRBV6-1; J gene: TRBJ2-7; D gene: .; clone size: .; CDR3 protein: CASRERPLLEEGSYEQYF; CDR3 DNA: TGTGCCAGCAGGGAACGACCCCTCCTCGAGGAGGGTTCCTACGAGCAGTACTTC
V gene: TRBV9; J gene: TRBJ2-1; D gene: TRBD2; clone size: .; CDR3 protein: CASSSTGLAKGGEQFF; CDR3 DNA: TGTGCCAGCAGCTCAACGGGACTAGCAAAGGGCGGTGAGCAGTTCTTC
V gene: TRBV28; J gene: TRBJ2-3; D gene: .; clone size: .; CDR3 protein: CASTGIITDTQYF; CDR3 DNA: TGTGCCAGCACGGGGATTATCACAGATACGCAGTATTTT
V gene: TRBV5-1; J gene: TRBJ1-4; D gene: .; clone size: .; CDR3 protein: CASSLGGTGIGEKLFF; CDR3 DNA: TGCGCCAGCAGCTTGGGGGGCACAGGGATAGGTGAAAAACTGTTTTTT
V gene: TRBV9; J gene: TRBJ1-2; D gene: TRBD1; clone size: .; CDR3 protein: CASSVTGEDYTF; CDR3 DNA: TGTGCCAGCAGCGTGACAGGGGAGGACTACACCTTC
V gene: TRBV10-3; J gene: TRBJ2-7; D gene: .; clone size: .; CDR3 protein: CAISEKRADSYEQYF; CDR3 DNA: TGTGCCATCAGTGAGAAGAGGGCGGACTCCTACGAGCAGTACTTC
V gene: TRBV7-9; J gene: TRBJ2-7; D gene: TRBD2; clone size: .; CDR3 protein: CASSLAPTTSGAYEQYF; CDR3 DNA: TGTGCCAGCAGCTTAGCGCCTACGACTAGCGGGGCCTACGAGCAGTACTTC
V gene: TRBV20-1; J gene: TRBJ2-5; D gene: .; clone size: .; CDR3 protein: CSASPLGEDGPQETQYF; CDR3 DNA: TGCAGTGCTAGTCCCCTCGGGGAGGACGGGCCTCAAGAGACCCAGTACTTC
V gene: TRBV2; J gene: TRBJ2-5; D gene: .; clone size: .; CDR3 protein: CASSERETQYF; CDR3 DNA: TGTGCCAGCAGTGAACGAGAGACCCAGTACTTC
V gene: TRBV19; J gene: TRBJ1-2; D gene: TRBD1; clone size: .; CDR3 protein: CASSTSPIGQGAMDGYTF; CDR3 DNA: TGTGCCAGTAGTACAAGCCCCATCGGCCAGGGGGCGATGGATGGCTACACCTTC
V gene: TRBV7-9; J gene: TRBJ1-1; D gene: TRBD1; clone size: .; CDR3 protein: CASSLRDSNTEAFF; CDR3 DNA: TGTGCCAGCAGCTTACGGGACAGCAACACTGAAGCTTTCTTT
V gene: TRBV30; J gene: TRBJ1-3; D gene: .; clone size: .; CDR3 protein: CAWSALEGNTIYF; CDR3 DNA: TGTGCCTGGAGCGCTTTGGAGGGAAACACCATATATTTT
V gene: TRBV3-1/TRBV3-2; J gene: TRBJ2-7; D gene: TRBD1; clone size: .; CDR3 protein: CATSPTGNEQYF; CDR3 DNA: TGTGCCACCTCCCCGACAGGGAACGAGCAGTACTTC
V gene: TRBV4-1; J gene: TRBJ2-4; D gene: .; clone size: once; CDR3 protein: CASSQDEQGGKNIQYF; CDR3 DNA: TGCGCCAGCAGCCAAGACGAGCAGGGGGGCAAAAACATTCAGTACTTC
V gene: TRBV28; J gene: TRBJ1-2; D gene: TRBD1; clone size: .; CDR3 protein: CASSRQGLGYTF; CDR3 DNA: TGTGCCAGCAGTAGACAGGGCCTTGGCTACACCTTC
V gene: TRBV30; J gene: TRBJ1-1; D gene: .; clone size: .; CDR3 protein: CAWRTIMNTEAFF; CDR3 DNA: TGTGCCTGGCGAACTATTATGAACACTGAAGCTTTCTTT
V gene: TRBV7-8; J gene: TRBJ2-7; D gene: TRBD2; clone size: many; CDR3 protein: CASSLRGSGRVLGEQYF; CDR3 DNA: TGTGCCAGCAGCTTACGGGGTAGCGGGAGGGTGCTGGGCGAGCAGTACTTC
V gene: TRBV19; J gene: TRBJ2-7; D gene: .; clone size: .; CDR3 protein: CATRNLIGGAYEQYF; CDR3 DNA: TGTGCCACCCGAAACTTAATTGGGGGCGCCTACGAGCAGTACTTC
V gene: TRBV6-6; J gene: TRBJ1-1; D gene: .; clone size: .; CDR3 protein: CASSLLGGNTEAFF; CDR3 DNA: TGTGCCAGCAGCCTCCTGGGGGGGAACACTGAAGCTTTCTTT
V gene: TRBV10-1; J gene: TRBJ1-5; D gene: .; clone size: .; CDR3 protein: CASRRDRLGQPQHF; CDR3 DNA: TGCGCCAGCAGGAGAGACAGGTTAGGGCAGCCCCAGCATTTT
V gene: TRBV4-3; J gene: TRBJ2-7; D gene: .; clone size: .; CDR3 protein: CASSQEWGGDGYEQYF; CDR3 DNA: TGCGCCAGCAGCCAAGAGTGGGGGGGCGACGGCTACGAGCAGTACTTC
V gene: TRBV30; J gene: TRBJ1-3; D gene: .; clone size: .; CDR3 protein: CAWSGGGHTIYF; CDR3 DNA: TGTGCCTGGAGTGGGGGGGGACACACCATATATTTT
V gene: TRBV5-1; J gene: TRBJ2-3; D gene: .; clone size: .; CDR3 protein: CASSPGAGFVDTQYF; CDR3 DNA: TGCGCCAGCAGCCCCGGCGCCGGGTTTGTGGATACGCAGTATTTT
V gene: TRBV11-3; J gene: TRBJ1-3; D gene: .; clone size: .; CDR3 protein: CASSFYSGSRSSGNTIYF; CDR3 DNA: TGTGCCAGCAGCTTTTATTCGGGTAGTAGGAGCTCTGGAAACACCATATATTTT
V gene: TRBV19; J gene: TRBJ2-7; D gene: TRBD1; clone size: few; CDR3 protein: CASSFPGQGTNEQYF; CDR3 DNA: TGTGCCAGTAGTTTCCCTGGACAGGGTACCAACGAGCAGTACTTC
V gene: TRBV19; J gene: TRBJ1-1; D gene: TRBD1; clone size: .; CDR3 protein: CASSLGTAKAFF; CDR3 DNA: TGTGCCAGTAGTCTAGGGACAGCCAAAGCTTTCTTT
V gene: TRBV29-1; J gene: TRBJ2-5; D gene: .; clone size: .; CDR3 protein: CSVEVRLETQYF; CDR3 DNA: TGCAGCGTTGAAGTCCGACTGGAGACCCAGTACTTC
V gene: TRBV7-9; J gene: TRBJ2-3; D gene: TRBD1; clone size: .; CDR3 protein: CASSVPGGAADTQYF; CDR3 DNA: TGTGCCAGCAGCGTACCAGGGGGCGCGGCAGATACGCAGTATTTT
V gene: TRBV12-3/TRBV12-4; J gene: TRBJ1-3; D gene: TRBD1; clone size: .; CDR3 protein: CASRVQGSTIYF; CDR3 DNA: TGTGCCAGCAGAGTACAGGGGAGCACCATATATTTT
V gene: TRBV24-1; J gene: TRBJ2-5; D gene: TRBD2; clone size: .; CDR3 protein: CATSISGRETQYF; CDR3 DNA: TGTGCCACCAGTATTAGCGGGAGGGAGACCCAGTACTTC
V gene: TRBV7-2; J gene: TRBJ2-7; D gene: TRBD1; clone size: few; CDR3 protein: CASSLGDRGSREQYF; CDR3 DNA: TGTGCCAGCAGCCTGGGGGACAGAGGGTCCCGCGAGCAGTACTTC
V gene: TRBV28; J gene: TRBJ2-1; D gene: .; clone size: .; CDR3 protein: CASSPMGERVNNEQFF; CDR3 DNA: TGTGCCAGCAGCCCAATGGGAGAGAGGGTTAACAATGAGCAGTTCTTC
V gene: TRBV6-2/TRBV6-3; J gene: TRBJ2-7; D gene: TRBD2; clone size: .; CDR3 protein: CASSSQGLAGYEQYF; CDR3 DNA: TGTGCCAGCAGTTCCCAGGGACTAGCGGGGTACGAGCAGTACTTC
V gene: TRBV5-6; J gene: TRBJ1-2; D gene: .; clone size: .; CDR3 protein: CASSLGQGGYGYTF; CDR3 DNA: TGTGCCAGCAGCTTGGGCCAGGGTGGCTATGGCTACACCTTC
V gene: TRBV5-1; J gene: TRBJ2-7; D gene: .; clone size: .; CDR3 protein: CASSLAQMSYEQYF; CDR3 DNA: TGCGCCAGCAGCTTGGCCCAAATGTCCTACGAGCAGTACTTC
V gene: TRBV7-2; J gene: TRBJ2-7; D gene: .; clone size: .; CDR3 protein: CASSSYRDPSYEQYF; CDR3 DNA: TGTGCCAGCAGCTCCTACAGGGACCCCTCCTACGAGCAGTACTTC
V gene: TRBV9; J gene: TRBJ1-5; D gene: TRBD1; clone size: .; CDR3 protein: CASSVDGQGEPQHF; CDR3 DNA: TGTGCCAGCAGCGTAGATGGACAGGGAGAGCCCCAGCATTTT
V gene: TRBV5-5; J gene: TRBJ1-1; D gene: .; clone size: .; CDR3 protein: CASSLWGGDTEAFF; CDR3 DNA: TGTGCCAGCAGCTTGTGGGGAGGAGACACTGAAGCTTTCTTT
V gene: TRBV6-5; J gene: TRBJ1-5; D gene: TRBD1; clone size: .; CDR3 protein: CASSFDRVVQPQHF; CDR3 DNA: TGTGCCAGCAGCTTCGACAGGGTGGTCCAGCCCCAGCATTTT
V gene: TRBV2; J gene: TRBJ2-2; D gene: TRBD2; clone size: .; CDR3 protein: CASSPDSGGPGELFF; CDR3 DNA: TGTGCCAGCAGCCCCGACAGCGGGGGCCCCGGGGAGCTGTTTTTT
V gene: TRBV2; J gene: TRBJ1-4; D gene: .; clone size: .; CDR3 protein: CASSGGRANNEKLFF; CDR3 DNA: TGTGCCAGCAGTGGGGGGCGGGCGAACAATGAAAAACTGTTTTTT
V gene: TRBV9; J gene: TRBJ2-1; D gene: .; clone size: .; CDR3 protein: CASSSSWSYNEQFF; CDR3 DNA: TGTGCCAGCAGCTCTAGCTGGTCGTACAATGAGCAGTTCTTC
V gene: TRBV21-1; J gene: TRBJ1-2; D gene: .; clone size: .; CDR3 protein: CASSILGQGSYGYTF; CDR3 DNA: TGTGCCAGCAGCATCCTCGGACAGGGAAGCTATGGCTACACCTTC
V gene: TRBV5-1; J gene: TRBJ1-4; D gene: .; clone size: .; CDR3 protein: CASSPTTAYNEKLFF; CDR3 DNA: TGCGCCAGCAGCCCAACGACAGCGTATAATGAAAAACTGTTTTTT
V gene: TRBV19; J gene: TRBJ1-1; D gene: TRBD1; clone size: .; CDR3 protein: CASRLQGANTEAFF; CDR3 DNA: TGTGCCAGTAGATTACAGGGGGCGAACACTGAAGCTTTCTTT
V gene: TRBV4-1; J gene: TRBJ2-7; D gene: TRBD1; clone size: few; CDR3 protein: CASSQDPRGRSYEQYF; CDR3 DNA: TGCGCCAGCAGCCAAGACCCCAGGGGGCGGTCCTACGAGCAGTACTTC
V gene: TRBV11-2; J gene: TRBJ1-5; D gene: .; clone size: .; CDR3 protein: CASSSRGGRRISNQPQHF; CDR3 DNA: TGTGCCAGCAGCTCCCGGGGAGGGAGAAGAATTAGCAATCAGCCCCAGCATTTT
V gene: TRBV25-1; J gene: TRBJ2-7; D gene: .; clone size: .; CDR3 protein: CASRGGNYEQYF; CDR3 DNA: TGTGCCAGCAGAGGGGGAAACTACGAGCAGTACTTC
V gene: TRBV3-1/TRBV3-2; J gene: TRBJ2-1; D gene: TRBD1; clone size: .; CDR3 protein: CASSPTRGPNNEQFF; CDR3 DNA: TGTGCCAGCAGCCCGACCAGGGGGCCCAACAATGAGCAGTTCTTC
V gene: TRBV4-1; J gene: TRBJ1-3; D gene: .; clone size: .; CDR3 protein: CASSPAGGAFGNTIYF; CDR3 DNA: TGCGCCAGCAGCCCAGCCGGGGGGGCGTTCGGAAACACCATATATTTT
V gene: TRBV13; J gene: TRBJ1-1; D gene: TRBD1; clone size: .; CDR3 protein: CASSKGQGPREAFF; CDR3 DNA: TGTGCCAGCAGCAAGGGACAGGGGCCCCGCGAAGCTTTCTTT
V gene: TRBV14; J gene: TRBJ1-2; D gene: .; clone size: .; CDR3 protein: CASSQSYGPPGGYTF; CDR3 DNA: TGTGCCAGCAGCCAATCTTACGGCCCCCCGGGAGGCTACACCTTC